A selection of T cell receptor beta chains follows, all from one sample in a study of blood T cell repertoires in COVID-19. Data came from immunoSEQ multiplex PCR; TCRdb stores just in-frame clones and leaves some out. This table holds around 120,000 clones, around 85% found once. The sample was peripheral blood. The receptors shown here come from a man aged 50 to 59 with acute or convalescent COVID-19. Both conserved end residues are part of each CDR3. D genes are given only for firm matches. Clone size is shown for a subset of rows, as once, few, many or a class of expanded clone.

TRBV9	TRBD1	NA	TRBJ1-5	TGTGCCAGCAGCTCATTTGGGCGGACAGGGGAACAGCCCCAGCATTTT	CASSSFGRTGEQPQHF
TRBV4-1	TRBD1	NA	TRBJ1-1	TGCGCCAGCAGACTCGGGACAGGGGACACTGAAGCTTTCTTT	CASRLGTGDTEAFF
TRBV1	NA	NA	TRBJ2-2	TGCACCAGCAGCCAGGCCGCCCCCTGGGAGCTGTTTTTT	CTSSQAAPWELFF
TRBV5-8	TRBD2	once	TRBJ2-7	TGTGCCAGCAGCTTGGTGGGCGGGAGTAACGAGCAGTACTTC	CASSLVGGSNEQYF
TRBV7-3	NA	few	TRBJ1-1	TGTGCCAGCAGCCTGTGGGGGGGCTTAACTGAAGCTTTCTTT	CASSLWGGLTEAFF
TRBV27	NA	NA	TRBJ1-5	TGTGCCAGCAGTTCAGAGGTCAATCAGCCCCAGCATTTT	CASSSEVNQPQHF
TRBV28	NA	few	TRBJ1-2	TGTGCCAGCAGTTCTGGGACACACTATGGCTACACCTTC	CASSSGTHYGYTF
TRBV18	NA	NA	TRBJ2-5	TGTGCCAGCTCACCACCGGCAGGGAAAGAGACCCAGTACTTC	CASSPPAGKETQYF
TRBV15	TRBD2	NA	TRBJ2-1	TGTGCCACCAGCTCTGGACTAGCGGGAGGCCATGAGCAGTTCTTC	CATSSGLAGGHEQFF
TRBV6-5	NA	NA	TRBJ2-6	TGTGCCAGCAGTTATACAAGCTCTGGGGCCAACGTCCTGACTTTC	CASSYTSSGANVLTF
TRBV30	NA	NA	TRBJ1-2	TGTGCCTGGAGTCCGGGACAACACGGCTACACCTTC	CAWSPGQHGYTF
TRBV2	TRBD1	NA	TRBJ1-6	TGTGCCAGCACTGGACAGGGTTCCTATAATTCACCCCTCCACTTT	CASTGQGSYNSPLHF
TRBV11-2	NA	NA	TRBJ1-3	TGTGCCAGCAGCTCCGTTAGCTCTGGAAACACCATATATTTT	CASSSVSSGNTIYF
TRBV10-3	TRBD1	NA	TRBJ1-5	TGTGCCATCAGTCTGACCGGACAGGGTAGGCAGCCCCAGCATTTT	CAISLTGQGRQPQHF
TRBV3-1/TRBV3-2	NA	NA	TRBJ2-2	TGTGCCAGCAGCCAAGACGGGTACGGCACCGGGGAGCTGTTTTTT	CASSQDGYGTGELFF
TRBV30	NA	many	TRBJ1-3	TGTGCCTGGAGCCGTCTGGGGGCCTCTGGAAACACCATATATTTT	CAWSRLGASGNTIYF
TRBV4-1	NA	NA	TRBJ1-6	TGCGCCAGCAGCCCGAGGACAGTTAATTCACCCCTCCACTTT	CASSPRTVNSPLHF
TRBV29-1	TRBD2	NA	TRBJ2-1	TGCAGCGTTGACCCTAGCGGGGATTACAATGAGCAGTTCTTC	CSVDPSGDYNEQFF
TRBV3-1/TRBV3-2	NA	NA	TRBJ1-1	TGTGCCAGCAGCCAAGGTCGGACAAGGGGACTACTTGCTGAAGCTTTCTTT	CASSQGRTRGLLAEAFF
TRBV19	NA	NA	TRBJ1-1	TGTGCCAGTAGTGAATCGGGGGACACTGAAGCTTTCTTT	CASSESGDTEAFF
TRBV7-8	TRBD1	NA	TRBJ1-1	TGTGCCAGCAGCTCGGCGACAGGGCGGAACACTGAAGCTTTCTTT	CASSSATGRNTEAFF
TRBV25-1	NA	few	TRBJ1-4	TGTGCCAGCAGTGAGGTGGGGGCCAAACTGTTTTTT	CASSEVGAKLFF
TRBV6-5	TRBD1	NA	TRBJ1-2	TGTGCCAGCGGGACAGGGGGCTTCATCTATGGCTACACCTTC	CASGTGGFIYGYTF
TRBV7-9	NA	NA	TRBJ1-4	TGTGCCAGCAGGCCTACGTGGGGCGATGAAAAACTGTTTTTT	CASRPTWGDEKLFF
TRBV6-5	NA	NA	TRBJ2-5	TGTGCCAGCAAACGCGGACTGATGGGTGAAGAGACCCAGTACTTC	CASKRGLMGEETQYF
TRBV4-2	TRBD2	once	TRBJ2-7	TGTGCCAGCAGCCAGGATGGACTAGCCAACTCCTACGAGCAGTACTTC	CASSQDGLANSYEQYF
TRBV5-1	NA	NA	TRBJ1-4	TGCGCCAGCAGCTTCGGTTTCGGCGGGAATGAAAAACTGTTTTTT	CASSFGFGGNEKLFF